Listed here are 8 T cell receptor beta chains from one sample, sequenced in a study of blood T cell repertoires in COVID-19. Assay used: immunoSEQ multiplex PCR; TCRdb lists only in-frame clones, some missing. The data show a few hundred thousand clones, with 82% seen just once and roughly 3.1% held by the top ten. The specimen was peripheral blood. These receptors all come from a woman between 18 and 29 years old with acute or convalescent COVID-19.

V gene TRBV9 combines with J gene TRBJ2-2, with 16 bases matching TRBD2. Germline V gene lookup returns CDR1 SGDLS and CDR2 YYNGEE. The CDR3 sequence is 21 residues long. The trim removed 4 bases at V and 4 bases at J, leaving 16 bases unmatched. The CDR3 DNA reads as TGTGCCAGCAGCCCAACCCGACCGGGACTAGCGGGAGGGGGTCGCACCGGGGAGCTGTTTTTT. Translation gives CASSPTRPGLAGGGRTGELFF. The variable domain in full, completed from reference TRBV9 and TRBJ2-2, reads DSGVTQTPKHLITATGQRVTLRCSPRSGDLSVYWYQQSLDQGLQFLIQYYNGEERAKGNILERFSAQQFPDLHSELNLSSLELGDSALYFCASSPTRPGLAGGGRTGELFFGEGSRLTVL.

The CDR3 DNA reads as TGTGCCAGTAGTATAGCAGGGTCTGGCACTGAAGCTTTCTTT. Amino acid sequence: CASSIAGSGTEAFF. The chain recombines TRBV19 with TRBJ1-1; the D gene is possibly TRBD1 (5 bases). The length of the CDR3 is 14 residues. CDR1 LNHDA and CDR2 SQIVND come from the germline V gene (reference sequence). Trimming took 1 base from V and 4 from J, leaving 10 bases between them.

The V gene is TRBV28, the J gene TRBJ2-7, with D possibly TRBD1 on 5 matching bases. The V end was cut by 3 bases, the J end by 4 bases, with 19 bases between. The CDR3 extends over 16 amino acids. Germline-derived CDR1 and CDR2 are MDHEN and SYDVKM. CDR3 sequence reads: CASSFGGLGEDYEQYF. The CDR3 DNA reads TGTGCCAGCAGTTTTGGTGGTCTAGGGGAAGATTACGAGCAGTACTTC. The entire variable domain, with the rest obtained from reference TRBV28 and TRBJ2-7, is as follows: DVKVTQSSRYLVKRTGEKVFLECVQDMDHENMFWYRQDPGLGLRLIYFSYDVKMKEKGDIPEGYSVSREKKERFSLILESASTNQTSMYLCASSFGGLGEDYEQYFGPGTRLTVT.

This clone has a handful of counts. The chain recombines TRBV10-3 with TRBJ1-1; D might be TRBD1 (5 bases). The germline V and J ends were trimmed by 4 bases and 3 bases, with 9 bases remaining between them. The germline CDR1 and CDR2 sequences are ENHRY and SYGVKD. The CDR3 sequence is 13 residues long. CDR3 sequence reads: CAISGRVDTEAFF. DNA of the CDR3: TGTGCCATCAGTGGCAGGGTCGACACTGAAGCTTTCTTT.

In DNA, the CDR3 is TGTGCCAGCAGTTACTTAGGTCTAGCGGCCACCTACGAGCAGTACTTC. Amino acid sequence: CASSYLGLAATYEQYF. The chain has TRBV6-2 or TRBV6-3 and TRBJ2-7; 7 bases align to TRBD2. Germline values: CDR1 MNHEY, CDR2 SVGEGT. The CDR3 is made up of 16 amino acids. V shed 1 base, J shed 2 bases, and the junction held 8 bases outside the gene matches.

The chain combines TRBV27 with TRBJ1-2; D ambiguous. Germline assignment: CDR1 MNHEY and CDR2 SMNVEV (reference sequence). The CDR3 has 13 amino acids. With 6 bases removed from V and 7 bases from J, the gap between germline ends came to 15 bases. CDR3 bases: TGTGCCAGCAGCTTGAGGGTAGGTTCTGGCTACACCTTC. Amino acids: CASSLRVGSGYTF.

The chain combines TRBV12-5 with TRBJ2-1; no clear D. V was trimmed by 7 bases and J by 0 bases, leaving 13 bases between them. In germline, CDR1 is LGHNT, CDR2 FRNRAP. The CDR3 sequence is 15 residues long. The CDR3 is CASALTASSYNEQFF. The CDR3 nucleotides are TGTGCTAGTGCCCTTACCGCGAGCTCCTACAATGAGCAGTTCTTC.

This clone was picked up one time. This sequence joins TRBV19 and TRBJ1-1; D is ambiguous. CDR3 length equals 12 residues. CDR1 and CDR2 from the germline V gene are LNHDA and SQIVND (reference sequence). V was trimmed by 6 bases and J by 1 base, leaving 6 bases between them. CDR3: CASRSGNTEAFF. In nucleotides, the CDR3 is TGTGCCAGTAGGTCGGGGAACACTGAAGCTTTCTTT.